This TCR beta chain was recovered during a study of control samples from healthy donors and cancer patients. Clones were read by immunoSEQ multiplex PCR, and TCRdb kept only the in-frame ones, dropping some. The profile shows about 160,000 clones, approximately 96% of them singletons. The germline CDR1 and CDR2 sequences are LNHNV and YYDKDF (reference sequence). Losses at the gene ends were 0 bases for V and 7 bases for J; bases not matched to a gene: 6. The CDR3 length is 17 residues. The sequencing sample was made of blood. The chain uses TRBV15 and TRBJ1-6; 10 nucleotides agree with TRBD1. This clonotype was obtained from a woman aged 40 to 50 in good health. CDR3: CATSRDGTGELNSPLHF. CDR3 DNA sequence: TGTGCCACCAGCAGAGATGGGACAGGGGAATTAAATTCACCCCTCCACTTT.